The entry below gives a single T cell receptor beta chain sequence along with its context. Its antigen is not known. The length of the CDR3 is 17 residues. Trimming at V came to 0 bases and at J to 3 bases, leaving 4 bases not matched to a gene. Germline V gene data show CDR1 as SGHAT and CDR2 as FQDESV (reference sequence). On sorted subsets, replicate PCRs used about 200 ng DNA, or some 28,000 T cell genomes. TCRdb's copy holds only in-frame clones and misses some; the assay was immunoSEQ multiplex PCR. The sample holds about 2.1 million clones; around 93% are singletons and the top ten take more than 1.5%. Naive CD8 populations comprised CD45RO-negative cells positively selected for CCR7, excluding terminally differentiated effector memory CD45RA+ cells. The sample originates from a study of shared clonotypes between healthy human individuals. At the level of the study: Researchers assigned three CD4 naive, three CD4 memory, two CD8 naive and one CD8 memory plate to each donor.

Study-level findings and limits: All-four-donor shared clonotypes had higher generation probabilities than non-shared clonotypes did. With few donors, the genetic and exposure-history diversity represented was limited.

The TCR comes from a man aged 18 to 30 in good health. Some clones in this sample may be carry-over from other donors' samples. This chain joins TRBV11-1 and TRBJ2-2; 10 nucleotides agree with TRBD1. Sequencing was carried out using naive CD8+ T cells from PBMCs. The CDR3 reads CASSLARTGGYTGELFF. The CDR3 DNA sequence: TGTGCCAGCAGCTTAGCGCGGACAGGGGGATACACCGGGGAGCTGTTTTTT. The full variable domain, in which reference TRBV11-1 and TRBJ2-2 provide the parts outside the CDR3, is EAEVAQSPRYKITEKSQAVAFWCDPISGHATLYWYRQILGQGPELLVQFQDESVVDDSQLPKDRFSAERLKGVDSTLKIQPAELGDSAMYLCASSLARTGGYTGELFFGEGSRLTVL.